This TCR beta chain emerged from a study of tumour-infiltrating T cells in Burkitt lymphoma. Across the whole study: Survival, overall and progression-free, tracked with productive clonality.

V lost 5 bases, J lost 4 bases, and 8 bases lay in between. The length of the CDR3 is 12 residues. Germline assignment: CDR1 MNHEY and CDR2 SVGAGI. Sequenced by immunoSEQ multiplex PCR; TCRdb stores in-frame clones only, minus some. The sample lists under 1,500 clones; roughly 93% were seen once. The sequence was collected from a human donor with diffuse large B-cell lymphoma. The sequencing input was tumor tissue. V and J are TRBV6-5 and TRBJ1-2; weak D call: TRBD1 (5 bases). The CDR3 spells CASSDSPYGYTF. CDR3 DNA: TGTGCCAGCAGTGACAGTCCCTATGGCTACACCTTC.